Below, 2 T cell receptor beta chains from the same sample are listed, as sequenced in a study of blood T cell repertoires in COVID-19 (dated by TCRdb to 2020 to 2022). Library preparation employed the immunoSEQ multiplex PCR assay. The table was pulled from immuneACCESS by TCRdb, which kept in-frame rearrangements only. Such tables lose some clones; where checked, under half of the loss comes from unresolved V genes, and the rest has no known cause. This sample comprises 130,000 to 150,000 clones, about 85% of them detected only once. Under 3% of the sample goes to the ten largest clones. Input material: peripheral blood. These receptors all stem from a woman aged 40-49 years with active or convalescent COVID-19.

V is TRBV27 and J is TRBJ1-2, with 8 bases identical to TRBD1. CDR3 size: 15 residues. Germline V CDR1 and CDR2: MNHEY, SMNVEV (reference sequence). With V trimmed by 0 bases and J by 4 bases, 4 bases remained unmatched. CDR3 sequence (DNA): TGTGCCAGCAGTTTATCGACAGGGGCGCCCTATGGCTACACCTTC. This gives the protein CASSLSTGAPYGYTF.

CDR3 amino acids: CASSQQGNQPQHF. CDR3 coding DNA: TGTGCCAGCAGCCAACAGGGGAATCAGCCCCAGCATTTT. V and J are TRBV12-3 or TRBV12-4 and TRBJ1-5; 7 nucleotides agree with TRBD1. V dropped 6 bases and J dropped 4; count of bases not matched to a gene: 3. The CDR3 runs to 13 residues.